The clone carrying this TCR beta chain was observed at least ten times. What it binds is unknown. Assembly of TCR beta libraries relied on iRepertoire HTBI primers together with Arm-PCR of CDR3 regions. TCRdb independently ran MiXCR on the multiplex PCR reads; one entry per CDR3 protein. The sample consists of about 310,000 distinct CDR3 sequences, roughly 21% of them appearing once. These data come from a study of regulatory T cells in long-lasting Graves disease. Study-level results: The small sample size may have reduced accuracy.

Time point given: persistent/refractory GD, antithyroid drugs over 5 years with positive TRAb. Extracted RNA from PBMCs served as the source of the TCR library. Germline V gene sequence: CDR1 SNHLY, CDR2 FYNNEI. This CDR3 contains 13 residues. The V gene end was trimmed by 8 bases and the J gene end by 2 bases; junction bases not matched to a gene: 4. This receptor was obtained from a female donor with Graves disease. The rearrangement uses TRBV2 and TRBJ2-7; 9 bases map to TRBD2. This specimen was peripheral blood mononuclear cells (PBMCs), taken when the disease was refractory, from a patient treated with antithyroid drugs. CDR3 region: CASLSGRTYEQYF. CDR3 nucleotides: TGTGCCAGCCTGAGCGGGAGGACCTACGAGCAGTACTTC.